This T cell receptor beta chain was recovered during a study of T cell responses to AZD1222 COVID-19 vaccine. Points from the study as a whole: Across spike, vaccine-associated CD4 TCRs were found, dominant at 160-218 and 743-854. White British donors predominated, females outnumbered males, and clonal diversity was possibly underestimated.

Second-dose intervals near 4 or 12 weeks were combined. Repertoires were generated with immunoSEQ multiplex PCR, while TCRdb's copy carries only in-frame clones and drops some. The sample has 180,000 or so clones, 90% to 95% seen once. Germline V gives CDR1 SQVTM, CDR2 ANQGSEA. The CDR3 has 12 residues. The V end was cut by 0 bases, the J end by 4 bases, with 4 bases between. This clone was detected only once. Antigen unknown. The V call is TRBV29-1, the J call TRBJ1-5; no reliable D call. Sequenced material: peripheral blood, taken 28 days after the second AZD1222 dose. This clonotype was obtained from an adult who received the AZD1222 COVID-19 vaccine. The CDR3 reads CSVEEGNQPQHF. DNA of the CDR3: TGCAGCGTTGAAGAGGGGAATCAGCCCCAGCATTTT.